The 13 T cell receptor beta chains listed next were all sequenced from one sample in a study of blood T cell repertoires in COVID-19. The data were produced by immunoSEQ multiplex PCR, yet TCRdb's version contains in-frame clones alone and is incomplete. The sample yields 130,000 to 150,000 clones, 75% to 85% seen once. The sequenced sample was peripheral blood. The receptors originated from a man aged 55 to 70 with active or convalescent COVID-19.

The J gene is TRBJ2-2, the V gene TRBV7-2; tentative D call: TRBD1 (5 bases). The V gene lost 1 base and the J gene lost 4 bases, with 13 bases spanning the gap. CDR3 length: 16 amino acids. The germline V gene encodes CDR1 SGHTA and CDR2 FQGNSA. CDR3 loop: CASSLVVGVSTGELFF. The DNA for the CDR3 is TGTGCCAGCAGCTTAGTTGTAGGGGTTTCCACCGGGGAGCTGTTTTTT.

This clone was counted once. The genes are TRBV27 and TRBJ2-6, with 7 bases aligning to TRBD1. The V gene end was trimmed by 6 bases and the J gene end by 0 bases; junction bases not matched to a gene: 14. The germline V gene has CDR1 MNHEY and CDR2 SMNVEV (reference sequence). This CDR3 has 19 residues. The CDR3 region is CASSSIRDSSHSGANVLTF. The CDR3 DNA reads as TGTGCCAGCAGCTCCATACGGGACAGCTCTCACTCTGGGGCCAACGTCCTGACTTTC.

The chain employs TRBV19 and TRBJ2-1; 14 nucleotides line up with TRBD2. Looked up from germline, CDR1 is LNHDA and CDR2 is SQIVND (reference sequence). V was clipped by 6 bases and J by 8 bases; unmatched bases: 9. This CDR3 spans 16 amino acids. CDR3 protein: CASRSAGTSGSDEQFF. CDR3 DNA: TGTGCCAGTAGAAGCGCCGGGACTAGCGGGAGCGATGAGCAGTTCTTC. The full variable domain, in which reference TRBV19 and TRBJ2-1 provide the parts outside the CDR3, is DGGITQSPKYLFRKEGQNVTLSCEQNLNHDAMYWYRQDPGQGLRLIYYSQIVNDFQKGDIAEGYSVSREKKESFPLTVTSAQKNPTAFYLCASRSAGTSGSDEQFFGPGTRLTVL.

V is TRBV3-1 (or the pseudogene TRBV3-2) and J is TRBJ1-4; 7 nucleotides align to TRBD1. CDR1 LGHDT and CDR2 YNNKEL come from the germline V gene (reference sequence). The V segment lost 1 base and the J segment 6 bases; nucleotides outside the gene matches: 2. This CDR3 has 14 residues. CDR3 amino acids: CASSQAGTDEKLFF. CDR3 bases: TGTGCCAGCAGCCAAGCCGGGACAGATGAAAAACTGTTTTTT.

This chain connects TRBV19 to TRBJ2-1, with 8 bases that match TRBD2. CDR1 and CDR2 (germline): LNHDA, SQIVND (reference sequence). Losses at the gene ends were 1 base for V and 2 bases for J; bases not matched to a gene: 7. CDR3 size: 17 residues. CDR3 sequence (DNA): TGTGCCAGTAGTATAGTTCGCGGTAGCGGGACCTACAATGAGCAGTTCTTC. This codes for CASSIVRGSGTYNEQFF.

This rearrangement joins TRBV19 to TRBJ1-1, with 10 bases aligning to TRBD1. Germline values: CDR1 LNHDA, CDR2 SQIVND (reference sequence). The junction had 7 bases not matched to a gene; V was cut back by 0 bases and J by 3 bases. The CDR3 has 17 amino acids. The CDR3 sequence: CASSIDRKGTGDTEAFF. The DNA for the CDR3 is TGTGCCAGTAGTATAGATCGTAAGGGGACAGGGGACACTGAAGCTTTCTTT.

CDR3 sequence reads: CASSQGLPRGAYSPLHF. The CDR3 bases are TGCGCCAGCAGCCAAGGTCTCCCTCGGGGGGCATATTCACCCCTCCACTTT. V usage is TRBV4-1 and J usage is TRBJ1-6; D possibly corresponds to TRBD1 (6 bases). CDR3 length: 17 residues. CDR1 is MGHRA, CDR2 YSYEKL, per germline. Trimming took 1 base from V and 8 from J, leaving 18 bases between them.

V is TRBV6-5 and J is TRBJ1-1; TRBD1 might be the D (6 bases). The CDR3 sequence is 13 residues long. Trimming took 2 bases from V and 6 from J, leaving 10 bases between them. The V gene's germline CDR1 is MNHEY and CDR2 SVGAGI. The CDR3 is CASSYEQGSEAFF. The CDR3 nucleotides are TGTGCCAGCAGTTACGAGCAGGGGTCTGAAGCTTTCTTT.

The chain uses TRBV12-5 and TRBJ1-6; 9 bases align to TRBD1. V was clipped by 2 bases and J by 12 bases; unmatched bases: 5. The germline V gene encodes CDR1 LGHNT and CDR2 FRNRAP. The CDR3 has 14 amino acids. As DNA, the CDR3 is TGTGCTAGTGGTTTGCCGGGACAGGGAGGACCCCTCCACTTT. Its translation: CASGLPGQGGPLHF.

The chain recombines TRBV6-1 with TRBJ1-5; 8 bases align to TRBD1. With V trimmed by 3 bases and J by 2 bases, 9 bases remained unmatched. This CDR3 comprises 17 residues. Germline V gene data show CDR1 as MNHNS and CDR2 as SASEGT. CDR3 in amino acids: CASSDDRGGLGNQPQHF. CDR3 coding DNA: TGTGCCAGCAGTGACGACAGGGGCGGGTTGGGCAATCAGCCCCAGCATTTT.

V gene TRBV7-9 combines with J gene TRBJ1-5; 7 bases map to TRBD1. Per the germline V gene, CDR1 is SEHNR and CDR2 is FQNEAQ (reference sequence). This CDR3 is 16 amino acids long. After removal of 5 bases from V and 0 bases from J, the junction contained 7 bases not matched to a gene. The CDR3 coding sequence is TGTGCCAGCAGCCATTCGACAGGGAGTAGCAATCAGCCCCAGCATTTT. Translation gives CASSHSTGSSNQPQHF.

CDR3 nucleotide sequence: TGTGCTAGTGGTTTGGCCCAGTGGTACGAGCAGTACTTC. It translates to CASGLAQWYEQYF. This chain joins TRBV12-5 and TRBJ2-7; D is ambiguous. CDR1 and CDR2 (germline): LGHNT, FRNRAP. Trimming removed 1 base at V and 4 bases at J, with 8 bases between. This CDR3 has 13 amino acids.

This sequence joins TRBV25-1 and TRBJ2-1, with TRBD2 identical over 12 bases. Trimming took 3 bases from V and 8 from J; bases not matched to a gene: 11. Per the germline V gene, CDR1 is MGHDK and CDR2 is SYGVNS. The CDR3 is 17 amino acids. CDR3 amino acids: CASSEVASGRAVYEQFF. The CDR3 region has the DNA TGTGCCAGCAGTGAGGTGGCTAGCGGGAGGGCCGTATATGAGCAGTTCTTC.